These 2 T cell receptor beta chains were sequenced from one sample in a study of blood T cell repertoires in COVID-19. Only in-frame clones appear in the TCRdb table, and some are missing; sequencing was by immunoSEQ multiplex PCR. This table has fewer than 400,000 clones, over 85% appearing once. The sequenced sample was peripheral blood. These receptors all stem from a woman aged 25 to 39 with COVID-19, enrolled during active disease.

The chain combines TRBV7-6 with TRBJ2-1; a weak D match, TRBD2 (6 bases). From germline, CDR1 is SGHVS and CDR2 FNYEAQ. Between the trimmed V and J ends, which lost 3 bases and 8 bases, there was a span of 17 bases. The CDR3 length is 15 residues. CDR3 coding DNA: TGTGCCAGCAGCTTTTACGGGGGAGGCCCCGATGAGCAGTTCTTC. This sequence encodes CASSFYGGGPDEQFF.

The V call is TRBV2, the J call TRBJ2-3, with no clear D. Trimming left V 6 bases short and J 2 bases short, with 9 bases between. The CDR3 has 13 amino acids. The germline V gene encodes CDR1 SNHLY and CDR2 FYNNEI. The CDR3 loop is CASRGESTDTQYF. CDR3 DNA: TGTGCCAGCAGGGGCGAGTCCACAGATACGCAGTATTTT.